This T cell receptor (beta chain) was sequenced in a study of response to subunit inactivated influenza vaccine. Study results and caveats: The authors suggested that every seasonal influenza vaccination recruits few new T cells.

MiXCR, applied by TCRdb to the RT-PCR reads, yields one record per CDR3 protein. The table has 650,000 or so distinct CDR3 sequences, 12% to 15% seen once. This clonotype was detected ten times or more. The antigen remains undetermined. Trimming left V 2 bases short and J 6 bases short, with 20 bases between. This CDR3 has 17 residues. Germline V lookup: CDR1 LNHNV, CDR2 YYDKDF (reference sequence). The V and J genes are TRBV15 and TRBJ2-1, with D perhaps TRBD2 (6 bases). Here the sequenced sample was PBMCs from blood, taken 14 to 15 days before vaccination. The TCR comes from a man between 50 and 59 years old who received an inactivated influenza vaccine. The CDR3 region is CATSRRDLVWGGNEQFF. Written as DNA, the CDR3 is TGTGCCACCAGCAGACGGGACCTAGTTTGGGGAGGCAATGAGCAGTTCTTC.